Shown below are 5 T cell receptor beta chains from a single sample sequenced in a study of blood T cell repertoires in COVID-19. The repertoire was sequenced with immunoSEQ multiplex PCR; TCRdb's copy has only in-frame clones and lacks some. Counted here are roughly 56,000 clones, approximately 85% occurring once; the ten biggest clones make up roughly a tenth. The source material was peripheral blood. The receptors stem from a human donor in a cohort sampled during active COVID-19.

The chain joins TRBV6-5 to TRBJ2-1, with 7 positions matching TRBD1. Losses at the gene ends were 2 bases for V and 6 bases for J; bases not matched to a gene: 10. CDR3 length: 16 residues. Per the germline V gene, CDR1 is MNHEY and CDR2 is SVGAGI. Here the CDR3 reads CASSYRQGIPINEQFF. In DNA, the CDR3 is TGTGCCAGCAGTTACCGACAGGGAATCCCCATCAATGAGCAGTTCTTC.

The rearrangement joins TRBV10-3 to TRBJ2-1; 10 nucleotides line up with TRBD2. V gave up 3 bases and J gave up 8 bases; unmatched junction bases: 1. CDR3 length: 13 amino acids. Looked up from germline, CDR1 is ENHRY and CDR2 is SYGVKD. CDR3 coding DNA: TGTGCCATCAGTGATGGACTAGCGGATGAGCAGTTCTTC. Translating it yields CAISDGLADEQFF.

This rearrangement joins TRBV3-1 (or the pseudogene TRBV3-2) to TRBJ2-1; D uncertain. The CDR3 has 13 residues. The V gene's germline CDR1 is LGHDT and CDR2 YNNKEL (reference sequence). V lost 4 bases and J lost 4, with 8 bases in between. The CDR3 here is CASSPAQYNEQFF. The CDR3 nucleotides read TGTGCCAGCAGCCCGGCACAGTACAATGAGCAGTTCTTC.

The V and J genes are TRBV27 and TRBJ1-1, with 9 bases identical to TRBD1. V shed 1 base, J shed 1 base, and the junction held 7 bases outside the gene matches. Germline assignment: CDR1 MNHEY and CDR2 SMNVEV (reference sequence). The length of the CDR3 is 17 residues. The CDR3 sequence is CASSLYRGRNWNTEAFF. DNA of the CDR3: TGTGCCAGCAGTTTATACAGGGGGCGAAATTGGAACACTGAAGCTTTCTTT.

V and J are TRBV5-5 and TRBJ2-5; maybe TRBD2 (6 bases). CDR3 length equals 13 residues. From germline, CDR1 is SGHKS and CDR2 YYEKEE (reference sequence). V was clipped by 4 bases and J by 5 bases, with 12 bases between them. The CDR3 sequence is CASSRGSAETQYF. CDR3 nucleotide sequence: TGTGCCAGCAGCCGGGGGTCGGCGGAGACCCAGTACTTC. The whole variable domain, filled in from reference TRBV5-5 and TRBJ2-5, reads DAGVTQSPTHLIKTRGQQVTLRCSPISGHKSVSWYQQVLGQGPQFIFQYYEKEERGRGNFPDRFSARQFPNYSSELNVNALLLGDSALYLCASSRGSAETQYFGPGTRLLVL.